The 4 T cell receptor beta chains presented below share a single source sample, sequenced in a study of monozygotic twins with inflammatory bowel disease. Following a re-call of the 5' RACE reads, TCRdb has one entry per CDR3 protein and lacks DNA. The sample has around 380,000 distinct CDR3 sequences. The sequenced material came from blood. These receptors originate from a human donor with ulcerative colitis or Crohn's disease, or a healthy co-twin of an affected twin (not recorded which).

J is TRBJ1-1 and V is TRBV5-6; the D call of TRBD1 rests on TCRdb alone, since no DNA is present to check it. Germline CDR1 SGHDT, CDR2 YYEEEE. The CDR3 runs 16 residues. CDR3 amino acids: CASTLGTGGVNTEAFF.

V usage is TRBV6-2 or TRBV6-3 and J usage is TRBJ1-5. Germline V gives CDR1 MNHEY, CDR2 SVGEGT. The CDR3 spans 15 residues. This chain's CDR3 is CASRGLGGGDQPQHF.

This rearrangement joins TRBV10-3 to TRBJ2-5. This CDR3 has 14 amino acids. The germline CDR1 and CDR2 sequences are ENHRY and SYGVKD. The CDR3 spells CAISESRGIETQYF.

The chain uses TRBV3-1 and TRBJ1-4. The germline gives CDR1 LGHDT, CDR2 YNNKEL (reference sequence). CDR3 length: 14 residues. The CDR3 reads CASSQVQTNEKLFF. Based on the CDR3 plus reference TRBV3-1 and TRBJ1-4, the full variable domain is DTAVSQTPKYLVTQMGNDKSIKCEQNLGHDTMYWYKQDSKKFLKIMFSYNNKELIINETVPNRFSPKSPDKAHLNLHINSLELGDSAVYFCASSQVQTNEKLFFGSGTQLSVL.